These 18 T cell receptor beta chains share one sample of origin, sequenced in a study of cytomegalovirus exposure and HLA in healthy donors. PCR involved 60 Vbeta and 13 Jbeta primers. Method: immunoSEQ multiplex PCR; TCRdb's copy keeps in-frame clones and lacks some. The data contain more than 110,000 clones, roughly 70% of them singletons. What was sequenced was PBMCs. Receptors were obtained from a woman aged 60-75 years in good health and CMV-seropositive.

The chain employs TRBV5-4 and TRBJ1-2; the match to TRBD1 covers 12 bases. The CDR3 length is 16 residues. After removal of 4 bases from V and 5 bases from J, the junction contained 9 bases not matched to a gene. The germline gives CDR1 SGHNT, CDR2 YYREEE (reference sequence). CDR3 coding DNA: TGTGCCAGCAGCACAGGGACAGGGGGCTTAGGGTATGGCTACACCTTC. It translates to CASSTGTGGLGYGYTF.

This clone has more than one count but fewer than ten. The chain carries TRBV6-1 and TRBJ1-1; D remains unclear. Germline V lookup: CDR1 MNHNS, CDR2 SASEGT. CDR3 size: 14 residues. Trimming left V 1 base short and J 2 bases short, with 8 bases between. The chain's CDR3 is CASSEEHRNTEAFF. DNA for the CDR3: TGTGCCAGCAGTGAAGAACACCGAAACACTGAAGCTTTCTTT.

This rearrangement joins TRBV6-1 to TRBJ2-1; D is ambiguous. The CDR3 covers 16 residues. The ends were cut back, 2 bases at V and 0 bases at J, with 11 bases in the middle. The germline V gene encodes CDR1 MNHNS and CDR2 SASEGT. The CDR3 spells CASSELGPSSYNEQFF. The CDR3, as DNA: TGTGCCAGCAGTGAACTGGGCCCGAGCTCCTACAATGAGCAGTTCTTC.

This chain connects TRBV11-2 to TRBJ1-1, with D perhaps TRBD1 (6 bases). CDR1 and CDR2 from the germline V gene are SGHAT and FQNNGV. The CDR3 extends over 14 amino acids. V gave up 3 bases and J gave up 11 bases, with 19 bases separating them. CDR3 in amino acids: CASSFRRDTKEAFF. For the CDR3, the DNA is TGTGCCAGCAGCTTCCGCCGGGACACCAAGGAGGCTTTCTTT.

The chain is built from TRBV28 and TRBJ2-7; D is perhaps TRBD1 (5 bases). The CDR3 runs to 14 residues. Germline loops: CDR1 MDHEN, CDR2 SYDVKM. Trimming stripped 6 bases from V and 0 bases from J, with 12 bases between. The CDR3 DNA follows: TGTGCCAGCAGCACCACAGGTTTCTCCTACGAGCAGTACTTC. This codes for CASSTTGFSYEQYF.

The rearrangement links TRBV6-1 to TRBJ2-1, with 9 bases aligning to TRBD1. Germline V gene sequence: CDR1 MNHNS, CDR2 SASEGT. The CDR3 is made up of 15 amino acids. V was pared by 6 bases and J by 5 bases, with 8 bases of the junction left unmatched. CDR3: CASRAGTGSHNEQFF. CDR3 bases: TGTGCCAGCAGGGCCGGGACAGGGAGCCACAATGAGCAGTTCTTC.

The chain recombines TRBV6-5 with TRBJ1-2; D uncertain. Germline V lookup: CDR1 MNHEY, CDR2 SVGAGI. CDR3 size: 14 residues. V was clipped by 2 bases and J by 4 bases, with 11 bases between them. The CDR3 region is CASSYGLGVYGYTF. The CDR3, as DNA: TGTGCCAGCAGTTACGGGCTGGGTGTCTATGGCTACACCTTC.

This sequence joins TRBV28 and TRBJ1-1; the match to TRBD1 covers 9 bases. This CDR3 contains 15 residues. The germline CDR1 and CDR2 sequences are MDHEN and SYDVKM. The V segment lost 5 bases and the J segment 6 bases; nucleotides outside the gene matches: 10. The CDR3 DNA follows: TGTGCCAGCAGTCCTCCGGGACAGGGACAGGCTGAAGCTTTCTTT. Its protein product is CASSPPGQGQAEAFF.

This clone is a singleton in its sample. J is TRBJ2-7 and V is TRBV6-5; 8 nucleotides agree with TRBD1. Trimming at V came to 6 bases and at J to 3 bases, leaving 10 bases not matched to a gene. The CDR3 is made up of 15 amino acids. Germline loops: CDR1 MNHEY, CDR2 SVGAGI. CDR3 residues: CASSPHLDRDYEQYF. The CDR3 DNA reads TGTGCCAGCAGCCCCCACCTGGACAGGGACTACGAGCAGTACTTC.

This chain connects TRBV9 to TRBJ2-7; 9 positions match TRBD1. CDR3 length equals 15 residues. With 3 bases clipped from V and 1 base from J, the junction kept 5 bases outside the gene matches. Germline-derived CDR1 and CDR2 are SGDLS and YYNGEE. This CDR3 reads CASSALGQGSYEQYF. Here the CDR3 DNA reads TGTGCCAGCAGCGCCTTGGGACAGGGATCCTACGAGCAGTACTTC.

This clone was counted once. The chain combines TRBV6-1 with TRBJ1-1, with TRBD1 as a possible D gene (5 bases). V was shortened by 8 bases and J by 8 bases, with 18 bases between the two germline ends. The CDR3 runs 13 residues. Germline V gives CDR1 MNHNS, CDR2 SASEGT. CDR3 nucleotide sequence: TGTGCCAGCTCGGGGCAGCGGGGGGTAGAAGCTTTCTTT. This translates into CASSGQRGVEAFF.

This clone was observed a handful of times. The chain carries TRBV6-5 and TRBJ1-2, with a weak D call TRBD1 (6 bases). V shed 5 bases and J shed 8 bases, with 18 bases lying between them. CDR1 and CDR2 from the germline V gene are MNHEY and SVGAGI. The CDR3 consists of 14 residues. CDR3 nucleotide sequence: TGTGCCAGCAGTCTAAATACAGGGCTTCGGGGCTACACCTTC. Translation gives CASSLNTGLRGYTF.

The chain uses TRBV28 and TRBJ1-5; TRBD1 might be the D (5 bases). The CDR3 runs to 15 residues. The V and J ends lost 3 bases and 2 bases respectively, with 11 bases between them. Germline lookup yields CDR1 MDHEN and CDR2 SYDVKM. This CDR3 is CASSFGQGGNQPQHF. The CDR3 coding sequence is TGTGCCAGCAGTTTCGGGCAGGGCGGCAATCAGCCCCAGCATTTT.

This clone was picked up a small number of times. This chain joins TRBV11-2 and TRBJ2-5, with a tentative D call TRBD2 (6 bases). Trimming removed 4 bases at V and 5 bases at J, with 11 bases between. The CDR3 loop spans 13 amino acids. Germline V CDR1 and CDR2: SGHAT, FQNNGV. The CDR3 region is CASSSGLRETQYF. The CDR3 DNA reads TGTGCCAGCAGCTCGGGACTTCGGGAGACCCAGTACTTC.

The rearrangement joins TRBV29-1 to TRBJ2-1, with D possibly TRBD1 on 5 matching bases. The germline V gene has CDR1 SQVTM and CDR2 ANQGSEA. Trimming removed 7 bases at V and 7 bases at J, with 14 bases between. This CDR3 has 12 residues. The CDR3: CSGGAKENEQFF. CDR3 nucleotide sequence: TGCAGCGGTGGGGCGAAGGAAAATGAGCAGTTCTTC.

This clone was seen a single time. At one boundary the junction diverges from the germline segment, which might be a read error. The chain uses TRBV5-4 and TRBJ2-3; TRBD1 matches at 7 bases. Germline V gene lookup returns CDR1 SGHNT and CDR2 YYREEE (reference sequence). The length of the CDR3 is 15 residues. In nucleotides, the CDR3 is TGTGCCAGCACCTTGGGCCCTCAGGGGGCAGATACGCAGTATTTT. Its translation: CASTLGPQGADTQYF. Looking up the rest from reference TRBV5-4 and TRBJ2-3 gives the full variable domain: ETGVTQSPTHLIKTRGQQVTLRCSSQSGHNTVSWYQQALGQGPQFIFQYYREEENGRGNFPPRFSGLQFPNYSSELNVNALELDDSALYLCASTLGPQGADTQYFGPGTRLTVL.

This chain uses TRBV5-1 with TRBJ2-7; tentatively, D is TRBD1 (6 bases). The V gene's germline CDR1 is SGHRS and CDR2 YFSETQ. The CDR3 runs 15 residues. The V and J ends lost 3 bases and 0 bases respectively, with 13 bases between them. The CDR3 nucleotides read TGCGCCAGCAGCTCCCGGGACACACCCTCCTACGAGCAGTACTTC. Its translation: CASSSRDTPSYEQYF.

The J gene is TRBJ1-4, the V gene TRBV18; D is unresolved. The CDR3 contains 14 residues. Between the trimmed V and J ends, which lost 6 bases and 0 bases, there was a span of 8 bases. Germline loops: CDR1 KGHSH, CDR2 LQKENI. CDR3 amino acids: CASSPTATNEKLFF. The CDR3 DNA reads TGTGCCAGCTCCCCTACTGCAACTAATGAAAAACTGTTTTTT.